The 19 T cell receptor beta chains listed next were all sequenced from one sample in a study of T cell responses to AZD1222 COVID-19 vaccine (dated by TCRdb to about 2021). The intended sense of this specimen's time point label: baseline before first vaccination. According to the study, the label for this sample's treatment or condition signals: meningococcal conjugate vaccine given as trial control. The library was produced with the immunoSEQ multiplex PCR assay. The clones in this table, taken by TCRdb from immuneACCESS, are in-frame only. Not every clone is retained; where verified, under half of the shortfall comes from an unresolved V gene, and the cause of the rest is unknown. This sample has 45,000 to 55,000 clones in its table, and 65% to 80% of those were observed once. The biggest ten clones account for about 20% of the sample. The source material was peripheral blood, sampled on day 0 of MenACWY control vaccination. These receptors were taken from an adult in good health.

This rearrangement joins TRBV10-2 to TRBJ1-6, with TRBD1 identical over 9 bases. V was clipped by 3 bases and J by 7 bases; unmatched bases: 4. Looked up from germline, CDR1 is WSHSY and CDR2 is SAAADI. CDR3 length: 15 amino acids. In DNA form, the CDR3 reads TGCGCCAGCAGTGAAACAGGGGGCTCGAATTCACCCCTCCACTTT. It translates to CASSETGGSNSPLHF.

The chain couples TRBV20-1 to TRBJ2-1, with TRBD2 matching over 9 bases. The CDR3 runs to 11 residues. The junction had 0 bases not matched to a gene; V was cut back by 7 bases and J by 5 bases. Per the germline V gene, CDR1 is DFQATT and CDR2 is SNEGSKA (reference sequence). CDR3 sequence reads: CSGTSDNEQFF. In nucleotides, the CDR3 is TGCAGTGGGACTAGCGACAATGAGCAGTTCTTC.

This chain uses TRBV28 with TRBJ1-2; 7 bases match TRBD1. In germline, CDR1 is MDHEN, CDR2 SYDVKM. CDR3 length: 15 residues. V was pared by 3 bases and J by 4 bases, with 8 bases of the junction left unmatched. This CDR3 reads CASSLIGGAGYGYTF. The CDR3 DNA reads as TGTGCCAGCAGTTTGATAGGGGGCGCGGGCTATGGCTACACCTTC.

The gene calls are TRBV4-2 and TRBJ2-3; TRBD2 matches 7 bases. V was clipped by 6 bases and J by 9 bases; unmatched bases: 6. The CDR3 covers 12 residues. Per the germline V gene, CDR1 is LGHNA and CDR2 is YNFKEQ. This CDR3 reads CASRQIGGTQYF. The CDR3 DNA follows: TGTGCCAGCAGACAAATCGGGGGGACGCAGTATTTT.

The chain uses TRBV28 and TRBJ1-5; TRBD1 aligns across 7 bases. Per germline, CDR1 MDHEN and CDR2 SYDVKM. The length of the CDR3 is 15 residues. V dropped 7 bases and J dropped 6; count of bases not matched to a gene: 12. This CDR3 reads CASTEGAGTRQPQHF. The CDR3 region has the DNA TGTGCCAGCACGGAGGGGGCGGGCACACGTCAGCCCCAGCATTTT.

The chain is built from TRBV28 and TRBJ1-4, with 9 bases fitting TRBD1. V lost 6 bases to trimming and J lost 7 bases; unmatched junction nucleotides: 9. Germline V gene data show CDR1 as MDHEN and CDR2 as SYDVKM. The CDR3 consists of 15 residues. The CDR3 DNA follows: TGTGCCAGCAGGCCTCCGGGACAGGGCGGTGAAAAACTGTTTTTT. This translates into CASRPPGQGGEKLFF. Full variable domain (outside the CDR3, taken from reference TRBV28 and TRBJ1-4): DVKVTQSSRYLVKRTGEKVFLECVQDMDHENMFWYRQDPGLGLRLIYFSYDVKMKEKGDIPEGYSVSREKKERFSLILESASTNQTSMYLCASRPPGQGGEKLFFGSGTQLSVL.

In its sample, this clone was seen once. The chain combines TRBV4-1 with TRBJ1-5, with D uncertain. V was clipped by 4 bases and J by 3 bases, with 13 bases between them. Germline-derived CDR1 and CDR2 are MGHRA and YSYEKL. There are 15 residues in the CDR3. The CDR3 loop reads CASSLSSRDNQPQHF. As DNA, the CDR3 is TGCGCCAGCAGCCTCTCGAGCCGGGACAATCAGCCCCAGCATTTT.

CDR3 sequence: CAISGYRGGNQPQHF. As DNA, the CDR3 is TGTGCCATCAGTGGATACAGGGGGGGCAATCAGCCCCAGCATTTT. This rearrangement joins TRBV10-3 to TRBJ1-5, with 8 bases fitting TRBD1. This CDR3 spans 15 amino acids. The germline V gene encodes CDR1 ENHRY and CDR2 SYGVKD. The V segment lost 4 bases and the J segment 2 bases; nucleotides outside the gene matches: 4.

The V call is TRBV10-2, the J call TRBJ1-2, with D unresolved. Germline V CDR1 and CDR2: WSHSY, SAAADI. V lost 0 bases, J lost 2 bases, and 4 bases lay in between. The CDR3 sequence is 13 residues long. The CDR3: CASSESGNYGYTF. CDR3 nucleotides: TGCGCCAGCAGTGAGTCAGGGAACTATGGCTACACCTTC.

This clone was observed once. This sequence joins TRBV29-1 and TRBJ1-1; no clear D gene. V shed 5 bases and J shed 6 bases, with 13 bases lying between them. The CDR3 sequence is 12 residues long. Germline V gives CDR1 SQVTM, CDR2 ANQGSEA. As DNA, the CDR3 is TGCAGCGTTCGGGCCCTCTACCCTGAAGCTTTCTTT. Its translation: CSVRALYPEAFF.

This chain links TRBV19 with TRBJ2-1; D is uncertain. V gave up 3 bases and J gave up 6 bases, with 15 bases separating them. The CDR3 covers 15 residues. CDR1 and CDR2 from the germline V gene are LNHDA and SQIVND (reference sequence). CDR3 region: CASSILSTGGNEQFF. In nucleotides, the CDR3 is TGTGCCAGTAGTATCCTTTCTACGGGTGGCAATGAGCAGTTCTTC.

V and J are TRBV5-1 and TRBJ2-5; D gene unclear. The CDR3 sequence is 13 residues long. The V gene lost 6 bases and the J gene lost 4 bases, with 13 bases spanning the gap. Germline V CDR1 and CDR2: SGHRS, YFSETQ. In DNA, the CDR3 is TGCGCCAGCACGGCGGTCCTGGGAGAGACCCAGTACTTC. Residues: CASTAVLGETQYF.

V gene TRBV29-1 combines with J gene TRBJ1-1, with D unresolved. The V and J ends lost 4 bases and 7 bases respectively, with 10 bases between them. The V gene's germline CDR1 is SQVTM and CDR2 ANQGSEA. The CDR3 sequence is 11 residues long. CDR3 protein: CSVGVVGEAFF. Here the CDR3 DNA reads TGCAGCGTTGGAGTGGTAGGTGAAGCTTTCTTT. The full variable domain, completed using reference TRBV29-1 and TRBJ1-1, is SAVISQKPSRDICQRGTSLTIQCQVDSQVTMMFWYRQQPGQSLTLIATANQGSEATYESGFVIDKFPISRPNLTFSTLTVSNMSPEDSSIYLCSVGVVGEAFFGQGTRLTVV.

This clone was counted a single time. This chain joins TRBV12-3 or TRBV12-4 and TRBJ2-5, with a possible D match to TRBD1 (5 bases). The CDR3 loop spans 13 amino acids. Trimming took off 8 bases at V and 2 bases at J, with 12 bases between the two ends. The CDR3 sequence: CASAQVGQETQYF. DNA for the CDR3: TGTGCCAGCGCACAGGTGGGGCAAGAGACCCAGTACTTC.

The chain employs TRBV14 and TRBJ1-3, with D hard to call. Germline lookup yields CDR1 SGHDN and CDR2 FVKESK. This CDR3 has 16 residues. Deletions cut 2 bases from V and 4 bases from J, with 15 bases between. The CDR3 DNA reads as TGTGCCAGCAGCCAACTCGGGGTTGTGGCAGGAAACACCATATATTTT. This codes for CASSQLGVVAGNTIYF.

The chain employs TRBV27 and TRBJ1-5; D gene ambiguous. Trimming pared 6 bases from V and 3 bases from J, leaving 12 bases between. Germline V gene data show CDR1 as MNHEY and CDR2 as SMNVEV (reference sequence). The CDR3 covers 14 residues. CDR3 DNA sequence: TGTGCCAGCAGGGGGAGGGCGGCCAATCAGCCCCAGCATTTT. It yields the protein CASRGRAANQPQHF.

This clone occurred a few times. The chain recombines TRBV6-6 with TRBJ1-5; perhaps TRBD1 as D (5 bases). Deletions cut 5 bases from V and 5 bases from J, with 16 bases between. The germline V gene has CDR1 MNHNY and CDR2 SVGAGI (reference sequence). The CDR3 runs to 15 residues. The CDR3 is CASSPPLREDQPQHF. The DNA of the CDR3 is TGTGCCAGCAGTCCCCCTCTCAGGGAAGATCAGCCCCAGCATTTT.

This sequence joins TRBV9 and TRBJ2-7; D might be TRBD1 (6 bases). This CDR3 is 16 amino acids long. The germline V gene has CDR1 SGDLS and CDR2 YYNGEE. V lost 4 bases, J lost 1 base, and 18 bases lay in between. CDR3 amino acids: CASSPYCQGPSYEQYV. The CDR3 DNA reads TGTGCCAGCAGCCCCTACTGTCAGGGGCCTTCCTACGAGCAGTACGTC.

DNA for the CDR3: TGTGCCTGGAGCACAGGGCCCTACGAGCAGTACGTC. It encodes CAWSTGPYEQYV. The chain joins TRBV30 to TRBJ2-7; tentative D call: TRBD1 (6 bases). The germline V gene has CDR1 GTSNPN and CDR2 SVGIG (reference sequence). The CDR3 is 12 amino acids. The germline V and J ends were trimmed by 3 bases and 2 bases, with 8 bases remaining between them.